The 30 T cell receptor beta chains presented below share a single source sample, sequenced in a study of CD8 T cells in Susac syndrome. RNA in amounts of roughly 0.45 to 1 ug was reverse transcribed with random hexamers. TCRdb processed the immunoSEQ multiplex PCR reads anew with MiXCR; each CDR3 protein has one entry. The sample includes about 24,000 distinct CDR3 sequences, 85% to 95% of them seen just once. The sample comprised CD8+ T cells from PBMCs. The receptors were gathered from a human donor with Susac syndrome.

This clonotype was seen once. This rearrangement joins TRBV28 to TRBJ1-5; perhaps TRBD1 as D (6 bases). Germline loops: CDR1 MDHEN, CDR2 SYDVKM. The ends were cut back, 3 bases at V and 0 bases at J, with 9 bases in the middle. The CDR3 is 15 amino acids. Here the CDR3 DNA reads TGTGCCAGCAGTTTGATACAGGGTAGCAATCAGCCCCAGCATTTT. Protein product: CASSLIQGSNQPQHF.

Only one count was recorded for this clonotype. The V call is TRBV20-1, the J call TRBJ2-3; D is unresolved. Trimming removed 0 bases from V and 1 base from J, with 11 bases in between. Per germline, CDR1 DFQATT and CDR2 SNEGSKA (reference sequence). The CDR3 is made up of 15 amino acids. In nucleotides, the CDR3 is TGCAGTGCTAGAGATCCCTCCAGCCGCACAGATACGCAGTATTTT. Protein sequence: CSARDPSSRTDTQYF.

This clonotype was counted a single time. The rearrangement links TRBV28 to TRBJ1-5, with TRBD1 identical over 7 bases. This CDR3 contains 12 residues. Germline V gene lookup returns CDR1 MDHEN and CDR2 SYDVKM. V was pared by 8 bases and J by 4 bases, with 2 bases of the junction left unmatched. The CDR3 protein is CASDRANQPQHF. The CDR3 DNA sequence: TGTGCCAGCGACAGGGCGAATCAGCCCCAGCATTTT.

This chain joins TRBV7-8 and TRBJ1-2; D is uncertain. Trimming removed 5 bases at V and 3 bases at J, with 13 bases between. Germline-derived CDR1 and CDR2 are SGHVS and FQNEAQ. The CDR3 covers 14 residues. Here the CDR3 DNA reads TGTGCCAGCAGCCCCAACCCCTTGGACTATGGCTACACCTTC. Its translation is CASSPNPLDYGYTF.

The chain couples TRBV14 to TRBJ2-7, with D possibly matching TRBD2 (5 bases). CDR1 is SGHDN, CDR2 FVKESK, per germline. The CDR3 sequence is 16 residues long. V lost 0 bases and J 6 bases, leaving 18 bases between the germline ends. CDR3 sequence: CASSQDYLGDGVEQYF. CDR3 coding DNA: TGTGCCAGCAGCCAAGATTATCTGGGAGACGGGGTCGAGCAGTACTTC.

Worth noting for this clonotype: The junction departs from germline at one end; a sequencing error may be responsible. The V and J genes are TRBV7-6 and TRBJ2-7; the match to TRBD2 covers 9 bases. CDR1 SGHVS and CDR2 FNYEAQ come from the germline V gene. This CDR3 has 14 residues. CDR3 nucleotides: TGTGCCAGCAGCCTAGCGGGGACCCCCTACGAGCAGTACTTC. Residues: CASSLAGTPYEQYF.

The chain combines TRBV12-3 or TRBV12-4 with TRBJ2-3, with TRBD2 identical over 7 bases. This CDR3 contains 15 residues. The V gene end was trimmed by 1 base and the J gene end by 1 base; junction bases not matched to a gene: 2. CDR3 coding DNA: TGTGCCAGCAGTTTAGTAACTAGCGGCACAGATACGCAGTATTTT. It specifies CASSLVTSGTDTQYF.

This chain links TRBV28 with TRBJ2-1; 12 positions match TRBD1. Germline V gene lookup returns CDR1 MDHEN and CDR2 SYDVKM. The CDR3 consists of 16 residues. V was pared by 2 bases and J by 4 bases, with 3 bases of the junction left unmatched. CDR3 loop: CASSLRDRGPYNEQFF. The CDR3 nucleotides are TGTGCCAGCAGTTTAAGGGACAGGGGGCCATACAATGAGCAGTTCTTC.

The chain employs TRBV28 and TRBJ2-7; the D gene could be TRBD1 or TRBD2 (5 bases each). Germline CDR1 MDHEN, CDR2 SYDVKM. The CDR3 sequence is 16 residues long. The V gene lost 3 bases and the J gene lost 0 bases, with 15 bases spanning the gap. As DNA, the CDR3 is TGTGCCAGCAGTTTCAGCCAGGGAGCCCCCTCCTACGAGCAGTACTTC. Translation: CASSFSQGAPSYEQYF.

The gene calls are TRBV5-1 and TRBJ2-7; possibly TRBD2 for D (5 bases). The CDR3 is made up of 13 amino acids. The V end lost 5 bases, the J end lost 6 bases, and 15 bases lay between the germline ends. Per germline, CDR1 SGHRS and CDR2 YFSETQ. CDR3 sequence reads: CASRGGLGVEQYF. In nucleotides, the CDR3 is TGCGCCAGCAGGGGCGGGCTAGGAGTCGAGCAGTACTTC.

This clonotype is a singleton in its sample. The J gene is TRBJ2-7, the V gene TRBV12-3 or TRBV12-4; D tentatively reads TRBD1 or TRBD2 (5 bases each). V lost 5 bases and J lost 0, with 11 bases in between. This CDR3 has 14 amino acids. CDR3 nucleotide sequence: TGTGCCAGCAGTGGGACCGACCTCTCCTACGAGCAGTACTTC. Residues: CASSGTDLSYEQYF.

The rearrangement uses TRBV9 and TRBJ2-3, with D perhaps TRBD1 (8 bases). Germline values: CDR1 SGDLS, CDR2 YYNGEE. CDR3 size: 15 residues. V lost 3 bases to trimming and J lost 1 base, with 12 bases between them. In nucleotides, the CDR3 is TGTGCCAGCAGCGGACAGGGGAGGGGCACAGATACGCAGTATTTT. Encoded protein: CASSGQGRGTDTQYF. Looking up the rest from reference TRBV9 and TRBJ2-3 gives the full variable domain: DSGVTQTPKHLITATGQRVTLRCSPRSGDLSVYWYQQSLDQGLQFLIQYYNGEERAKGNILERFSAQQFPDLHSELNLSSLELGDSALYFCASSGQGRGTDTQYFGPGTRLTVL.

The V and J genes are TRBV20-1 and TRBJ2-7, with D uncertain. Deletions cut 3 bases from V and 1 base from J, with 13 bases between. The CDR3 sequence is 14 residues long. Germline V gene lookup returns CDR1 DFQATT and CDR2 SNEGSKA (reference sequence). This CDR3 reads CSASRQVFSYEQYF. The CDR3 DNA reads as TGCAGTGCTAGCAGGCAGGTTTTTTCCTACGAGCAGTACTTC.

The rearrangement joins TRBV5-8 to TRBJ1-5; D call uncertain. CDR1 is SGHTS, CDR2 YDEGEE, per germline. The CDR3 is made up of 13 amino acids. Between the trimmed V and J ends, which lost 0 bases and 5 bases, there was a span of 6 bases. The CDR3 nucleotides are TGTGCCAGCAGCTTGGGGACTTATCAGCCCCAGCATTTT. It translates to CASSLGTYQPQHF.

This chain connects TRBV2 to TRBJ2-3, with 9 bases matching TRBD1. The ends lost 7 bases at V and 0 bases at J; junction bases unmatched: 8. From germline, CDR1 is SNHLY and CDR2 FYNNEI. CDR3 length: 16 residues. CDR3 amino acids: CASIHRGQGSTDTQYF. In DNA, the CDR3 is TGTGCCAGCATCCATAGAGGACAGGGGAGCACAGATACGCAGTATTTT.

The chain has TRBV7-2 and TRBJ2-7, with D tentatively TRBD2 (5 bases). CDR1 is SGHTA and CDR2 is FQGNSA in the germline V gene. V was pared by 5 bases and J by 6 bases, with 20 bases between. The CDR3 covers 15 residues. As DNA, the CDR3 is TGTGCCAGCAGCATCCCGGGGATTCGGAGGATCGAGCAGTACTTC. Protein product: CASSIPGIRRIEQYF.

V gene TRBV9 combines with J gene TRBJ2-2; a possible D gene is TRBD2 (6 bases). Germline V lookup: CDR1 SGDLS, CDR2 YYNGEE. Trimming left V 7 bases short and J 0 bases short, with 16 bases between. The CDR3 is 16 residues long. For the CDR3, the DNA is TGTGCCAGCTTTAGGGAGGCGGTTGCGAACACCGGGGAGCTGTTTTTT. The encoded protein is CASFREAVANTGELFF.

The chain links TRBV7-9 to TRBJ1-1; TRBD1 agrees at 8 bases. The V and J ends lost 1 base and 6 bases, in that order; junction bases with no gene match: 10. This CDR3 region has 16 residues. Germline CDR1 SEHNR, CDR2 FQNEAQ (reference sequence). CDR3 nucleotide sequence: TGTGCCAGCAGCTTAGGGGCCGGGACAGGAATTCCTGAAGCTTTCTTT. Translation gives CASSLGAGTGIPEAFF.

The rearrangement joins TRBV29-1 to TRBJ1-2; 7 positions agree with TRBD1. The CDR3 sequence is 15 residues long. Germline V gene data show CDR1 as SQVTM and CDR2 as ANQGSEA. V shed 6 bases, J shed 5 bases, and the junction held 15 bases outside the gene matches. CDR3 sequence reads: CSVLPTQTGRYGYTF. Here the CDR3 DNA reads TGCAGCGTACTTCCTACTCAGACAGGGAGATATGGCTACACCTTC.

V is TRBV20-1 and J is TRBJ2-7; TRBD1 agrees at 8 bases. Trimming removed 6 bases from V and 2 bases from J; junction bases left unmatched: 6. CDR1 and CDR2 from the germline V gene are DFQATT and SNEGSKA (reference sequence). The CDR3 consists of 13 residues. CDR3 DNA: TGCAGTGCAAGGACAGGGATAGCCTACGAGCAGTACTTC. Translating gives CSARTGIAYEQYF.

The chain links TRBV7-9 to TRBJ2-5; D is ambiguous. V was trimmed by 3 bases and J by 5 bases, leaving 13 bases between them. The germline V gene encodes CDR1 SEHNR and CDR2 FQNEAQ (reference sequence). This CDR3 has 14 amino acids. The CDR3 DNA sequence: TGTGCCAGCAGCTTTCCGGACGTGAGGGAGACCCAGTACTTC. Translated, it gives CASSFPDVRETQYF.

The V and J genes are TRBV15 and TRBJ2-2; 8 bases are a match to TRBD1. Per the germline V gene, CDR1 is LNHNV and CDR2 is YYDKDF (reference sequence). The length of the CDR3 is 14 residues. With 5 bases clipped from V and 5 bases from J, the junction kept 4 bases outside the gene matches. DNA of the CDR3: TGTGCCACCAGCGCGGACAGGGCTACCGGGGAGCTGTTTTTT. Translating it yields CATSADRATGELFF.

V gene TRBV7-6 combines with J gene TRBJ1-1, with D possibly matching TRBD1 (5 bases). This CDR3 has 12 residues. Germline CDR1 and CDR2: SGHVS and FNYEAQ. V shed 4 bases and J shed 7 bases, with 10 bases lying between them. This chain's CDR3 is CASSSGGGEAFF. The CDR3 bases are TGTGCCAGCAGCTCGGGGGGGGGTGAAGCTTTCTTT.

The rearrangement links TRBV14 to TRBJ2-3, with 11 bases aligning to TRBD2. V lost 3 bases, J lost 2 bases, and 7 bases stayed unmatched. CDR1 is SGHDN and CDR2 is FVKESK in the germline V gene. The CDR3 sequence is 17 residues long. CDR3 protein: CASSHPTSGEYTDTQYF. The DNA of the CDR3 is TGTGCCAGCAGCCACCCGACTAGCGGGGAGTACACAGATACGCAGTATTTT.

J is TRBJ2-3 and V is TRBV27; D is unresolved. V lost 3 bases and J lost 0, with 1 base in between. The length of the CDR3 is 12 residues. From germline, CDR1 is MNHEY and CDR2 SMNVEV (reference sequence). The CDR3 DNA reads as TGTGCCAGCAGTTTTAGCACAGATACGCAGTATTTT. Protein sequence: CASSFSTDTQYF.

The CDR3 loop is CSVRDRAYEQYF. The CDR3 DNA follows: TGCAGCGTTCGCGACAGGGCCTACGAGCAGTACTTC. This rearrangement joins TRBV29-1 to TRBJ2-7; TRBD1 matches 7 bases. The CDR3 has 12 amino acids. CDR1 and CDR2 (germline): SQVTM, ANQGSEA. The trim removed 5 bases at V and 2 bases at J, leaving 3 bases unmatched.

The gene calls are TRBV7-9 and TRBJ2-4, with D possibly being TRBD2 (5 bases). Trimming took off 3 bases at V and 9 bases at J, with 9 bases between the two ends. There are 12 residues in the CDR3. The germline V gene has CDR1 SEHNR and CDR2 FQNEAQ (reference sequence). CDR3 in DNA: TGTGCCAGCAGCTTCACTGAGGGCATTCAGTACTTC. As protein: CASSFTEGIQYF.

This clonotype was recorded only once. The rearrangement links TRBV3-1 to TRBJ1-3, with D unclear. Germline V gene lookup returns CDR1 LGHDT and CDR2 YNNKEL (reference sequence). CDR3 length: 20 amino acids. V gave up 1 base and J gave up 4 bases, with 26 bases separating them. In DNA form, the CDR3 reads TGTGCCAGCAGCCAAGCGGACCAAGGATCTCTCCTTCTTCAGGGAAACACCATATATTTT. Encoded protein: CASSQADQGSLLLQGNTIYF.

V and J are TRBV6-5 and TRBJ1-1; D gene unclear. Germline V gene data show CDR1 as MNHEY and CDR2 as SVGAGI. The CDR3 contains 15 residues. With 3 bases removed from V and 3 bases from J, the gap between germline ends came to 14 bases. The CDR3 DNA is TGTGCCAGCAGTTATAGGTCAGGCGGGGACACTGAAGCTTTCTTT. Protein sequence: CASSYRSGGDTEAFF.

This clonotype was seen a single time. The rearrangement links TRBV27 to TRBJ2-3; 12 bases align to TRBD2. CDR1 is MNHEY, CDR2 SMNVEV, per germline (reference sequence). Trimming cost V 6 bases and J 6 bases; bases outside gene matches: 10. The CDR3 totals 16 residues. The CDR3 loop reads CASSPTGLAGLDTQYF. CDR3 DNA sequence: TGTGCCAGCAGCCCAACGGGACTAGCGGGCCTTGATACGCAGTATTTT.